The 18 T cell receptor beta chains presented below share a single source sample, sequenced in a study of PD-1 blockade in classical Hodgkin lymphoma. Here immunoSEQ multiplex PCR was the method, and the copy in TCRdb shows in-frame clones only, minus some. The sample yields 25,000 to 35,000 clones, approximately 87% seen once. Brentuximab vedotin exposure varied, and every patient relapsed after autologous stem cell transplantation. Sequences were derived from peripheral blood mononuclear cells (PBMCs), sampled before the second cycle of nivolumab. The receptor source for this set is a human donor with classical Hodgkin lymphoma.

The rearrangement uses TRBV2 and TRBJ1-6; perhaps TRBD1 as D (5 bases). Trimming cost V 8 bases and J 8 bases, with 19 bases left between them. CDR1 and CDR2 (germline): SNHLY, FYNNEI. This CDR3 region has 15 residues. CDR3 loop: CASWGVKGTYSPLHF. The CDR3 DNA follows: TGTGCCAGCTGGGGGGTCAAGGGTACTTATTCACCCCTCCACTTT. Filled out from reference TRBV2 and TRBJ1-6, the complete variable domain reads EPEVTQTPSHQVTQMGQEVILRCVPISNHLYFYWYRQILGQKVEFLVSFYNNEISEKSEIFDDQFSVERPDGSNFTLKIRSTKLEDSAMYFCASWGVKGTYSPLHFGNGTRLTVT.

V gene TRBV7-3 combines with J gene TRBJ2-1, with TRBD2 matching over 9 bases. Germline CDR1 SGHTA, CDR2 FQGTGA. CDR3 length: 14 amino acids. With 8 bases clipped from V and 10 bases from J, the junction kept 12 bases outside the gene matches. DNA for the CDR3: TGTGCCAGCTCGAAAGTAGCGGGAGTCGGCGAGCAGTTCTTC. Protein sequence: CASSKVAGVGEQFF.

V gene TRBV7-9 combines with J gene TRBJ2-3; no definite D call. Germline V gene data show CDR1 as SEHNR and CDR2 as FQNEAQ (reference sequence). Trimming shortened V by 5 bases and J by 0 bases, and 3 bases separated the two germline ends. CDR3 size: 12 residues. The CDR3 loop is CASSPSTDTQYF. In nucleotides, the CDR3 is TGTGCCAGCAGCCCGAGCACAGATACGCAGTATTTT.

CDR3 sequence (DNA): TGTGCCAGCAGCCCAGGTTTGAACACTGAAGCTTTCTTT. This codes for CASSPGLNTEAFF. The V and J genes are TRBV6-1 and TRBJ1-1; unclear D gene. The CDR3 is 13 residues long. Germline assignment: CDR1 MNHNS and CDR2 SASEGT. Trimming shortened V by 6 bases and J by 0 bases, and 8 bases separated the two germline ends.

The genes are TRBV28 and TRBJ2-3; D unresolved. The CDR3 spans 13 residues. Germline values: CDR1 MDHEN, CDR2 SYDVKM. The V end lost 3 bases, the J end lost 4 bases, and 8 bases lay between the germline ends. The CDR3: CASSLNGADTQYF. CDR3 nucleotide sequence: TGTGCCAGCAGTTTGAATGGGGCAGATACGCAGTATTTT.

This clone was seen more than once but under ten times. The chain is built from TRBV10-2 and TRBJ2-7; the D gene is possibly TRBD2 (6 bases). CDR1 is WSHSY, CDR2 SAAADI, per germline. CDR3 length: 14 residues. The V end was cut by 4 bases, the J end by 3 bases, with 13 bases between. This CDR3 reads CASSVAGKGYEQYF. The CDR3 DNA reads as TGCGCCAGCAGTGTCGCGGGGAAGGGCTACGAGCAGTACTTC.

The V gene is TRBV7-2, the J gene TRBJ2-7; 10 bases map to TRBD1. V was pared by 8 bases and J by 6 bases, with 7 bases of the junction left unmatched. CDR1 SGHTA and CDR2 FQGNSA come from the germline V gene. The CDR3 has 13 amino acids. CDR3 bases: TGTGCCAGCGGCCGGGACAGGGGTGCCGAGCAGTACGTC. This encodes CASGRDRGAEQYV.

The table lists this clone with a count of one. The V call is TRBV5-1, the J call TRBJ1-1; D perhaps matches TRBD1 (5 bases). Germline V gives CDR1 SGHRS, CDR2 YFSETQ. This CDR3 region has 15 residues. Trimming cost V 1 base and J 1 base, with 11 bases left between them. The CDR3 sequence is CASSLRGEGNTEAFF. CDR3 DNA: TGCGCCAGCAGCTTGAGGGGAGAGGGGAACACTGAAGCTTTCTTT.

The chain links TRBV7-2 to TRBJ2-2; D not certain. The V end was cut by 1 base, the J end by 2 bases, with 8 bases between. Germline V gene sequence: CDR1 SGHTA, CDR2 FQGNSA. The CDR3 is made up of 15 amino acids. The CDR3 region is CASSLEQTNTGELFF. The CDR3 DNA reads TGTGCCAGCAGCTTAGAACAAACAAACACCGGGGAGCTGTTTTTT.

This clone has only one observation. This chain links TRBV11-3 with TRBJ2-7; D is ambiguous. V was shortened by 6 bases and J by 3 bases, with 15 bases between the two germline ends. CDR3 length: 14 residues. CDR1 is SGHNT and CDR2 is YENEEA in the germline V gene. The CDR3, as DNA: TGTGCCAGCAGTGATCCAGGTAGCAGCTACGAGCAGTACGTC. Protein product: CASSDPGSSYEQYV.

The gene calls are TRBV11-2 and TRBJ2-3, with D possibly TRBD2 on 6 matching bases. The V end was cut by 5 bases, the J end by 4 bases, with 16 bases between. The germline CDR1 and CDR2 sequences are SGHAT and FQNNGV. There are 15 residues in the CDR3. CDR3 region: CASSPPWVAADTQYF. The CDR3 DNA is TGTGCCAGCAGCCCCCCCTGGGTAGCGGCAGATACGCAGTATTTT.

The chain is built from TRBV5-5 and TRBJ2-7, with a weak D call TRBD2 (6 bases). Germline-derived CDR1 and CDR2 are SGHKS and YYEKEE (reference sequence). V was trimmed by 2 bases and J by 0 bases, leaving 12 bases between them. The CDR3 has 15 amino acids. This CDR3 reads CASSFGTFSSYEQYV. The CDR3 DNA follows: TGTGCCAGCAGCTTTGGGACTTTCAGCTCCTACGAGCAGTACGTC.

The chain employs TRBV6-1 and TRBJ1-5; weak D call: TRBD1 (5 bases). The CDR3 extends over 13 amino acids. V lost 1 base to trimming and J lost 6 bases, with 7 bases between them. Germline values: CDR1 MNHNS, CDR2 SASEGT. As DNA, the CDR3 is TGTGCCAGCAGTGAAGTTGGGGCTCAGCCCCAGCATTTT. Encoded protein: CASSEVGAQPQHF.

The rearrangement joins TRBV6-4 to TRBJ2-1; D is possibly TRBD1 or TRBD2 (6 bases each). This CDR3 has 15 residues. The germline V gene encodes CDR1 MRHNA and CDR2 SNTAGT. Trimming removed 6 bases from V and 4 bases from J, with 16 bases in between. The CDR3 DNA sequence: TGTGCCAGCAGCTCCAGACTAGGGGGATACAATGAGCAGTTCTTC. Protein: CASSSRLGGYNEQFF.

The genes are TRBV5-1 and TRBJ1-2, with TRBD1 as a possible D gene (6 bases). The CDR3 is made up of 15 amino acids. V was shortened by 4 bases and J by 8 bases, with 21 bases between the two germline ends. The germline V gene has CDR1 SGHRS and CDR2 YFSETQ. CDR3 sequence (DNA): TGCGCCAGCAGCGTCCTGGGCCAGGGGAGGTCGGGCTACACCTTC. Its translation is CASSVLGQGRSGYTF.

The genes are TRBV25-1 and TRBJ1-4; 10 nucleotides agree with TRBD1. Germline CDR1 is MGHDK and CDR2 is SYGVNS. CDR3 length: 13 residues. V trimming: 5 bases; J trimming: 10 bases; junction bases outside the gene matches: 4. The CDR3 nucleotides read TGTGCCAGCAGTCTGTGGACAGGGGGAAAACTGTTTTTT. It specifies CASSLWTGGKLFF.

The chain uses TRBV28 and TRBJ2-7; D may be TRBD1 or TRBD2 (5 bases each). Trimming pared 5 bases from V and 6 bases from J, leaving 17 bases between. CDR1 and CDR2 (germline): MDHEN, SYDVKM. This CDR3 has 14 amino acids. The CDR3 DNA follows: TGTGCCAGCAGTGCCGGGACGCACCCCTCCGAGCAGTACTTC. Its protein is CASSAGTHPSEQYF. Combining the CDR3 with reference TRBV28 and TRBJ2-7 gives the whole variable domain DVKVTQSSRYLVKRTGEKVFLECVQDMDHENMFWYRQDPGLGLRLIYFSYDVKMKEKGDIPEGYSVSREKKERFSLILESASTNQTSMYLCASSAGTHPSEQYFGPGTRLTVT.

This clone has only a few counts. The chain is built from TRBV7-8 and TRBJ2-1, with D tentatively TRBD1 (6 bases). The CDR3 has 15 residues. CDR1 is SGHVS and CDR2 is FQNEAQ in the germline V gene. The ends were cut back, 10 bases at V and 8 bases at J, with 24 bases in the middle. The CDR3 bases are TGTGCCACGGGGAAAGCCGGGACAAAAGACGATGAGCAGTTCTTC. It specifies CATGKAGTKDDEQFF. Looking up the rest from reference TRBV7-8 and TRBJ2-1 gives the full variable domain: GAGVSQSPRYKVAKRGQDVALRCDPISGHVSLFWYQQALGQGPEFLTYFQNEAQLDKSGLPSDRFFAERPEGSVSTLKIQRTQQEDSAVYLCATGKAGTKDDEQFFGPGTRLTVL.